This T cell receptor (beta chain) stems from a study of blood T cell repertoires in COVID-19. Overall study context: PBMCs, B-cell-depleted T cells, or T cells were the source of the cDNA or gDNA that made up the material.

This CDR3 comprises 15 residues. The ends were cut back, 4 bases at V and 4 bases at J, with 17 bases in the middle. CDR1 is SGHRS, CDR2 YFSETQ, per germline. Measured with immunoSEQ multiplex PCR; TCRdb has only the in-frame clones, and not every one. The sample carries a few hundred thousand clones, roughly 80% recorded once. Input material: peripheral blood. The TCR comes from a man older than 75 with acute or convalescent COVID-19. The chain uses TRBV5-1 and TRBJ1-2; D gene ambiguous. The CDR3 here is CASSPTTRKIYGYTF. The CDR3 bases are TGCGCCAGCAGCCCGACGACACGGAAGATCTATGGCTACACCTTC.